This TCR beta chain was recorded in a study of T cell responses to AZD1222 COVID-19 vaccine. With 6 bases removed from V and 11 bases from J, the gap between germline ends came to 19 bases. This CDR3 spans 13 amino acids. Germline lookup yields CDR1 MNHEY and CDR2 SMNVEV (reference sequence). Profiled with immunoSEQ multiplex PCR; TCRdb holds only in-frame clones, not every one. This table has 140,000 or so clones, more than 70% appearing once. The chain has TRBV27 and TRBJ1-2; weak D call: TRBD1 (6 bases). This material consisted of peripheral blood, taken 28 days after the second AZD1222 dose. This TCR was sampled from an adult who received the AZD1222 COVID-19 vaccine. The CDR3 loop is CASSRTARVGYTF. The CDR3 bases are TGTGCCAGCAGCCGGACAGCCAGGGTTGGTTACACCTTC.